Presented here are 19 T cell receptor beta chains from one specimen sequenced in a study of blood T cell repertoires in COVID-19. The data were produced by immunoSEQ multiplex PCR, yet TCRdb's version contains in-frame clones alone and is incomplete. The sample contains 200,000 or so clones, around 85% of which appear only once. Sequenced material: peripheral blood. The receptors come from a woman aged 45-59 years with acute or convalescent COVID-19.

The chain employs TRBV24-1 and TRBJ2-2; D not resolved. V lost 4 bases, J lost 0 bases, and 11 bases lay in between. CDR3 length: 16 amino acids. CDR1 and CDR2 (germline): KGHDR, SFDVKD. CDR3 protein: CATSDPTGANTGELFF. CDR3 nucleotides: TGTGCCACCAGTGACCCCACTGGTGCGAACACCGGGGAGCTGTTTTTT.

CDR3 loop: CSASDPGLAAPRGQYF. CDR3 nucleotide sequence: TGCAGTGCTAGTGACCCGGGACTAGCGGCGCCCCGGGGGCAGTACTTC. The chain is built from TRBV20-1 and TRBJ2-7; 11 bases match TRBD2. The length of the CDR3 is 16 residues. V dropped 3 bases and J dropped 9; count of bases not matched to a gene: 16. Germline V gene lookup returns CDR1 DFQATT and CDR2 SNEGSKA (reference sequence).

The gene calls are TRBV19 and TRBJ2-1; 7 nucleotides match TRBD1. This CDR3 comprises 16 residues. V dropped 3 bases and J dropped 2; count of bases not matched to a gene: 7. Germline V lookup: CDR1 LNHDA, CDR2 SQIVND (reference sequence). The CDR3 DNA follows: TGTGCCAGTAGTATCCGGCGGCAGGGGGCCTACAATGAGCAGTTCTTC. Translation: CASSIRRQGAYNEQFF.

The chain joins TRBV19 to TRBJ1-1; D is undetermined. Germline V lookup: CDR1 LNHDA, CDR2 SQIVND (reference sequence). This CDR3 has 15 residues. V lost 3 bases and J 4 bases, leaving 15 bases between the germline ends. CDR3: CASSIQAGLGTEAFF. The CDR3 region has the DNA TGTGCCAGTAGTATTCAAGCAGGACTGGGCACTGAAGCTTTCTTT.

This chain connects TRBV24-1 to TRBJ2-5; a possible D gene is TRBD1 (6 bases). CDR1 is KGHDR and CDR2 is SFDVKD in the germline V gene. Trimming took 4 bases from V and 2 from J, leaving 16 bases between them. This CDR3 is built from 16 residues. The CDR3 bases are TGTGCCACCAGTGACCGTGACAGGAGCGTTCAAGAGACCCAGTACTTC. Protein sequence: CATSDRDRSVQETQYF.

This chain uses TRBV19 with TRBJ2-7; 7 nucleotides line up with TRBD2. CDR3 length: 12 residues. The J segment lost 5 bases and the V segment lost 8 bases, leaving 6 bases of the junction unmatched. The germline V gene encodes CDR1 LNHDA and CDR2 SQIVND (reference sequence). The CDR3 DNA reads as TGTGCCAGTTCCCAGACTAGCCACGAGCAGTACTTC. As protein: CASSQTSHEQYF.

The table lists this clone with many counts. This chain uses TRBV16 with TRBJ1-2; unclear D gene. The CDR3 totals 12 residues. Looked up from germline, CDR1 is KGHSY and CDR2 is FQNENV. Between the trimmed V and J ends, which lost 1 base and 6 bases, there was a span of 6 bases. As DNA, the CDR3 is TGTGCCAGCAGCCAATGGAGGGATGGCTACACCTTC. Translation: CASSQWRDGYTF.

The rearrangement uses TRBV6-5 and TRBJ2-7; D gene unclear. CDR1 and CDR2 from the germline V gene are MNHEY and SVGAGI. CDR3 length equals 15 residues. V lost 6 bases and J lost 0, with 15 bases in between. CDR3 amino acids: CASSNLAGPSYEQYF. As DNA, the CDR3 is TGTGCCAGCAGCAATTTGGCAGGCCCCTCCTACGAGCAGTACTTC.

V gene TRBV19 combines with J gene TRBJ2-2; a possible D gene is TRBD1 (6 bases). Germline-derived CDR1 and CDR2 are LNHDA and SQIVND (reference sequence). The CDR3 totals 17 residues. Trimming removed 4 bases from V and 5 bases from J, with 20 bases in between. This CDR3 reads CASSTYRDLDSTGELFF. Written as DNA, the CDR3 is TGTGCCAGTAGTACTTACAGGGATCTTGATTCAACCGGGGAGCTGTTTTTT.

The genes are TRBV4-2 and TRBJ1-2, with unresolved D. This CDR3 has 16 amino acids. Trimming left V 0 bases short and J 4 bases short, with 15 bases between. Germline CDR1 and CDR2: LGHNA and YNFKEQ. CDR3: CASSQEPGGRPYGYTF. Written as DNA, the CDR3 is TGTGCCAGCAGCCAAGAACCGGGAGGCAGACCCTATGGCTACACCTTC.

The V call is TRBV20-1, the J call TRBJ2-5; tentative D call: TRBD1 (6 bases). This CDR3 is built from 12 residues. Trimming took 3 bases from V and 4 from J, leaving 9 bases between them. Germline V CDR1 and CDR2: DFQATT, SNEGSKA (reference sequence). CDR3 DNA sequence: TGCAGTGCTAGTGAAGGGGGAGAGACCCAGTACTTC. It yields the protein CSASEGGETQYF.

The rearrangement joins TRBV12-2 to TRBJ1-2; TRBD1 is taken as the D call from the table, unchecked against the DNA. TRBV12-2 is shown as a pseudogene. The CDR3 is 13 residues long. The CDR3 DNA sequence: TGTGCAAGTCGCAATACAGGGGAGGCTGGCTACACCTTC. This gives the protein CASRNTGEAGYTF.

The rearrangement links TRBV10-3 to TRBJ1-4; D is unresolved. The CDR3 loop spans 14 amino acids. V lost 1 base and J 5 bases, leaving 8 bases between the germline ends. The germline CDR1 and CDR2 sequences are ENHRY and SYGVKD. This CDR3 reads CAISEWRMNEKLFF. The CDR3 DNA reads TGTGCCATCAGTGAGTGGAGGATGAATGAAAAACTGTTTTTT.

The chain links TRBV7-9 to TRBJ2-1; the match to TRBD2 covers 10 bases. V trimming: 5 bases; J trimming: 5 bases; junction bases outside the gene matches: 12. The CDR3 contains 17 residues. Germline V gene lookup returns CDR1 SEHNR and CDR2 FQNEAQ (reference sequence). The chain's CDR3 is CASSPRGSGLANNEQFF. The CDR3 DNA follows: TGTGCCAGCAGCCCGCGAGGATCGGGACTAGCGAACAATGAGCAGTTCTTC.

The rearrangement links TRBV6-2 or TRBV6-3 to TRBJ2-7; 9 positions match TRBD1. This CDR3 spans 15 amino acids. V gave up 5 bases and J gave up 5 bases; unmatched junction bases: 10. Looked up from germline, CDR1 is MNHEY and CDR2 is SVGEGT. The CDR3, as DNA: TGTGCCAGCAGTCCCCAGGGACAGGGATGGGACGAGCAGTACTTC. This sequence encodes CASSPQGQGWDEQYF.

This clone was observed a single time. The chain has TRBV10-3 and TRBJ2-6, with 14 bases matching TRBD2. Germline V gives CDR1 ENHRY, CDR2 SYGVKD. Trimming took 2 bases from V and 2 from J; bases not matched to a gene: 8. This CDR3 is built from 20 residues. CDR3 sequence reads: CAISEAGTSGGRAGANVLTF. The CDR3 DNA reads as TGTGCCATCAGTGAGGCAGGGACTAGCGGGGGCCGGGCTGGGGCCAACGTCCTGACTTTC.

The J gene is TRBJ1-1, the V gene TRBV27; D is ambiguous. The CDR3 totals 12 residues. V lost 10 bases to trimming and J lost 1 base, with 10 bases between them. Germline V gives CDR1 MNHEY, CDR2 SMNVEV (reference sequence). The CDR3 DNA reads TGTGCCACCCTAAGCGGGAACACTGAAGCTTTCTTT. Translating gives CATLSGNTEAFF.

The V call is TRBV12-3 or TRBV12-4, the J call TRBJ2-3, with D possibly matching TRBD1 (5 bases). The CDR3 extends over 11 amino acids. Trimming removed 8 bases at V and 5 bases at J, with 8 bases between. The CDR3 DNA sequence: TGTGCCAGCGGGGCGCGAGATACGCAGTATTTT. Amino acids: CASGARDTQYF.

The CDR3 loop is CASSSTGAYEQYF. In DNA form, the CDR3 reads TGTGCCAGCAGCTCGACAGGGGCCTACGAGCAGTACTTC. The rearrangement uses TRBV7-9 and TRBJ2-7; 8 nucleotides line up with TRBD1. This CDR3 is 13 amino acids long. Germline CDR1 SEHNR, CDR2 FQNEAQ (reference sequence). Trimming at V came to 4 bases and at J to 2 bases, leaving 1 base not matched to a gene.